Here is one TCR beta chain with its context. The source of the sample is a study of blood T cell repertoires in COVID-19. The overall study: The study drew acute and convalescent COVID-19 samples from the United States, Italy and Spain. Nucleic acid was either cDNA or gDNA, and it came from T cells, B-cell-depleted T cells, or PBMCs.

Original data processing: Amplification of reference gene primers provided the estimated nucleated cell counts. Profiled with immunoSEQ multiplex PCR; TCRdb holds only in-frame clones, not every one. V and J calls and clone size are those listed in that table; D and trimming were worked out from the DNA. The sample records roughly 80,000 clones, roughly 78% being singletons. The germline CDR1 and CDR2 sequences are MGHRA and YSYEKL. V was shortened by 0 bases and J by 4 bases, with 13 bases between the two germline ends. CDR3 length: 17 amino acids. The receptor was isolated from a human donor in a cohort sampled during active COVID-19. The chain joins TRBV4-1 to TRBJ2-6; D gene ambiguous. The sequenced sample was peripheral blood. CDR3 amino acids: CASSQDLARLGANVLTF. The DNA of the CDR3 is TGCGCCAGCAGCCAAGATCTGGCTCGATTGGGGGCCAACGTCCTGACTTTC.